This T cell receptor beta chain is from a study of blood T cell repertoires in COVID-19. Study-level information: T cells, B-cell-depleted T cells, or PBMCs provided the cDNA or gDNA that served as material.

The germline CDR1 and CDR2 sequences are SGHTA and FQGNSA. CDR3 length: 15 amino acids. The V and J ends lost 3 bases and 1 base respectively, with 10 bases between them. A single count supports this clone. The authors' processing: From reference gene primer amplification, estimates of nucleated cell counts were derived. The protocol was immunoSEQ multiplex PCR, while the TCRdb copy is restricted to in-frame clones and leaves out a portion. The V and J calls and clone size are taken from that table; D and trimming were inferred from the DNA. The sample has some 54,000 clones, roughly 89% seen once; the top ten hold 9%.

The chain combines TRBV7-2 with TRBJ2-1; D is unclear. The receptor comes from an elderly man with active or convalescent COVID-19. Sequencing used peripheral blood. This chain's CDR3 is CASSLSSGSYNEQFF. The CDR3 nucleotides read TGTGCCAGCAGCTTGTCTAGTGGGTCCTACAATGAGCAGTTCTTC.